A single sample gave rise to the 21 T cell receptor beta chains below, sequenced in a study of cytomegalovirus exposure and HLA in healthy donors. Use of 60 Vbeta and 13 Jbeta primers characterized the PCR. The assay was immunoSEQ multiplex PCR, and TCRdb's table has in-frame clones only and misses some. The repertoire consists of approximately 150,000 clones, with 75% to 90% occurring once and the leading ten covering around 4.3%. Sequencing input: PBMCs. The origin of the receptors is a man aged 30 to 39 in good health and CMV-seronegative.

CDR3 in amino acids: CASSFRSLNTEAFF. DNA for the CDR3: TGTGCCAGCAGCTTTAGGAGTCTGAACACTGAAGCTTTCTTT. The chain has TRBV7-9 and TRBJ1-1; no firm D call. Per germline, CDR1 SEHNR and CDR2 FQNEAQ (reference sequence). This CDR3 spans 14 amino acids. With 3 bases removed from V and 0 bases from J, the gap between germline ends came to 8 bases.

This clone occurred once. The V call is TRBV27, the J call TRBJ2-6; a possible D gene is TRBD1 (6 bases). With 5 bases removed from V and 4 bases from J, the gap between germline ends came to 15 bases. In germline, CDR1 is MNHEY, CDR2 SMNVEV (reference sequence). CDR3 size: 16 residues. CDR3: CASSPDQGLGANVLTF. CDR3 nucleotide sequence: TGTGCCAGCAGTCCTGACCAGGGGCTCGGGGCCAACGTCCTGACTTTC.

V and J are TRBV4-1 and TRBJ2-4, with TRBD2 matching 7 bases. The CDR3 sequence is 15 residues long. The V gene end was trimmed by 4 bases and the J gene end by 5 bases; junction bases not matched to a gene: 8. Germline V gene sequence: CDR1 MGHRA, CDR2 YSYEKL. The CDR3 reads CASSLWEGRENIQYF. The DNA for the CDR3 is TGCGCCAGCAGCCTTTGGGAGGGCCGGGAAAACATTCAGTACTTC.

The chain couples TRBV2 to TRBJ2-7; D gene ambiguous. The ends were cut back, 5 bases at V and 0 bases at J, with 2 bases in the middle. The germline gives CDR1 SNHLY, CDR2 FYNNEI. The CDR3 length is 11 residues. This CDR3 is CASSLSYEQYF. CDR3 sequence (DNA): TGTGCCAGCAGTCTCTCCTACGAGCAGTACTTC.

The chain carries TRBV19 and TRBJ1-4; 9 nucleotides agree with TRBD1. CDR3 length: 16 amino acids. Trimming took 10 bases from V and 1 from J; bases not matched to a gene: 10. Germline values: CDR1 LNHDA, CDR2 SQIVND (reference sequence). CDR3 in DNA: TGTGCCACCACGGACAGGGGTGGAGTAACTAATGAAAAACTGTTTTTT. Amino acids: CATTDRGGVTNEKLFF.

The chain uses TRBV21-1 and TRBJ1-1; the table's D call, TRBD1, has no DNA check behind it. TRBV21-1 counts as a pseudogene. This CDR3 contains 16 residues. The CDR3 DNA sequence: TGTGCCAGCAGCGACCGGACAGCCACCGGAGGCACTGAAGCTTTCTTT. Translated, it gives CASSDRTATGGTEAFF.

The chain joins TRBV29-1 to TRBJ1-4; D is perhaps TRBD1 (6 bases). Between the trimmed V and J ends, which lost 6 bases and 8 bases, there was a span of 16 bases. Germline V gene sequence: CDR1 SQVTM, CDR2 ANQGSEA. CDR3 length equals 13 residues. The CDR3 sequence is CSVRLGGPEKLFF. CDR3 sequence (DNA): TGCAGCGTCCGGTTGGGGGGGCCAGAAAAACTGTTTTTT.

A single count supports this clone. The CDR3 spells CASSLLGRVYNEQFF. In nucleotides, the CDR3 is TGCGCCAGCAGCTTACTAGGCCGCGTCTACAATGAGCAGTTCTTC. The V and J genes are TRBV5-1 and TRBJ2-1; tentatively, D is TRBD2 (5 bases). The germline gives CDR1 SGHRS, CDR2 YFSETQ. Trimming pared 2 bases from V and 3 bases from J, leaving 12 bases between. The length of the CDR3 is 15 residues.

This chain links TRBV7-9 with TRBJ2-1; 11 positions agree with TRBD1. CDR1 and CDR2 (germline): SEHNR, FQNEAQ (reference sequence). The ends lost 5 bases at V and 9 bases at J; junction bases unmatched: 18. The CDR3 is 18 amino acids. The CDR3 is CASSAPPGDRGSRFEQFF. In DNA form, the CDR3 reads TGTGCCAGCAGCGCACCCCCCGGGGACAGGGGGTCGAGGTTTGAGCAGTTCTTC.

This sequence joins TRBV19 and TRBJ2-7; no firm D call. Trimming removed 3 bases from V and 3 bases from J, with 9 bases in between. This CDR3 is built from 13 residues. Germline V CDR1 and CDR2: LNHDA, SQIVND (reference sequence). The CDR3 loop is CASSIGPGYEQYF. Written as DNA, the CDR3 is TGTGCCAGTAGTATTGGTCCCGGCTACGAGCAGTACTTC.

V usage is TRBV7-3 and J usage is TRBJ1-1, with D possibly being TRBD1 (5 bases). Germline V gives CDR1 SGHTA, CDR2 FQGTGA. The CDR3 spans 15 residues. Deletions cut 1 base from V and 11 bases from J, with 20 bases between. The CDR3 reads CASSLRAAGSGAAFF. CDR3 coding DNA: TGTGCCAGCAGCTTAAGGGCCGCGGGGTCCGGGGCGGCTTTCTTT.

The chain carries TRBV19 and TRBJ1-4, with D possibly TRBD1 on 5 matching bases. The ends were cut back, 3 bases at V and 3 bases at J, with 11 bases in the middle. The CDR3 loop spans 15 amino acids. The germline CDR1 and CDR2 sequences are LNHDA and SQIVND (reference sequence). The CDR3: CASSMSAGSNEKLFF. Written as DNA, the CDR3 is TGTGCCAGTAGTATGTCGGCAGGGTCTAATGAAAAACTGTTTTTT.

The chain recombines TRBV29-1 with TRBJ1-3, with a weak D call TRBD1 (5 bases). Trimming left V 6 bases short and J 2 bases short, with 8 bases between. Germline CDR1 and CDR2: SQVTM and ANQGSEA. This CDR3 comprises 12 residues. CDR3 coding DNA: TGCAGCGTCAGGGAAACTGGAAACACCATATATTTT. Translated: CSVRETGNTIYF.

The V and J genes are TRBV30 and TRBJ1-2; D is unclear. V was shortened by 8 bases and J by 8 bases, with 12 bases between the two germline ends. This CDR3 region has 10 residues. Germline CDR1 reads GTSNPN; CDR2 reads SVGIG (reference sequence). DNA of the CDR3: TGTGCCCGGCTCGGGAACGGCTACACCTTC. As protein: CARLGNGYTF.

The chain carries TRBV7-2 and TRBJ2-7; possibly TRBD1 for D (6 bases). Germline assignment: CDR1 SGHTA and CDR2 FQGNSA. Trimming stripped 3 bases from V and 4 bases from J, with 13 bases between. This CDR3 is built from 14 residues. CDR3 nucleotide sequence: TGTGCCAGCAGCTTGAACAGGGCCCGTTACGAGCAGTACTTC. This encodes CASSLNRARYEQYF.

The chain combines TRBV29-1 with TRBJ2-7; D gene uncertain. CDR3 length equals 13 residues. The V end was cut by 0 bases, the J end by 3 bases, with 9 bases between. The V gene's germline CDR1 is SQVTM and CDR2 ANQGSEA. CDR3 nucleotides: TGCAGCGTTGAAGATTATAACAACTACGAGCAGTACTTC. Protein product: CSVEDYNNYEQYF.

The gene calls are TRBV5-4 and TRBJ2-3, with TRBD2 matching 10 bases. Trimming removed 1 base from V and 1 base from J; junction bases left unmatched: 0. The germline CDR1 and CDR2 sequences are SGHNT and YYREEE (reference sequence). The CDR3 has 15 residues. The CDR3, as DNA: TGTGCCAGCAGCTTGCTAGCGGGGGGCACAGATACGCAGTATTTT. Translation gives CASSLLAGGTDTQYF.

This clone was picked up a small number of times. The chain is built from TRBV19 and TRBJ1-1; 12 bases map to TRBD1. CDR1 is LNHDA and CDR2 is SQIVND in the germline V gene (reference sequence). Trimming removed 2 bases from V and 0 bases from J; junction bases left unmatched: 7. This CDR3 is built from 18 residues. As DNA, the CDR3 is TGTGCCAGTAGTATAAGGACCGGGACAGGGGGCATGAACACTGAAGCTTTCTTT. It specifies CASSIRTGTGGMNTEAFF.

In DNA, the CDR3 is TGTGCCAGCAGCTTGGCCGTTGGTAAGGGACAGGGGGCCTATGGCTACACCTTC. Protein sequence: CASSLAVGKGQGAYGYTF. V is TRBV5-4 and J is TRBJ1-2, with 12 positions matching TRBD1. The junction had 10 bases not matched to a gene; V was cut back by 0 bases and J by 4 bases. CDR1 is SGHNT and CDR2 is YYREEE in the germline V gene (reference sequence). This CDR3 is 18 amino acids long.

The chain combines TRBV5-1 with TRBJ2-1; 11 nucleotides agree with TRBD1. The CDR3 covers 16 residues. V shed 0 bases and J 7 bases; nucleotides not matched to a gene: 6. Germline CDR1 and CDR2: SGHRS and YFSETQ. The CDR3 region has the DNA TGCGCCAGCAGCTTGGTCCGGACAGGGGGCGGGAATGAGCAGTTCTTC. Translated: CASSLVRTGGGNEQFF. The whole variable domain, remainder taken from reference TRBV5-1 and TRBJ2-1, is KAGVTQTPRYLIKTRGQQVTLSCSPISGHRSVSWYQQTPGQGLQFLFEYFSETQRNKGNFPGRFSGRQFSNSRSEMNVSTLELGDSALYLCASSLVRTGGGNEQFFGPGTRLTVL.

V is TRBV19 and J is TRBJ2-3; TRBD2 matches 9 bases. Germline CDR1 is LNHDA and CDR2 is SQIVND (reference sequence). After removal of 4 bases from V and 4 bases from J, the junction contained 6 bases not matched to a gene. There are 15 residues in the CDR3. CDR3 coding DNA: TGTGCCAGTAGTAGGACTAGCGTGATGGCAGATACGCAGTATTTT. It specifies CASSRTSVMADTQYF.